Detailed here is one T cell receptor beta chain. Its antigen is still unknown. Profiling relied on immunoSEQ multiplex PCR, and the TCRdb table lists in-frame clones only, not all of them. The sample lists tens of thousands of clones; about 89% were seen once. Unstimulated Tregs (CD4+CD25+CD127-) and CD4+CD25- non-Tregs were sorted from PBMCs. The sample comes from a study of Tregs in tolerant kidney transplant recipients. Trimming removed 6 bases from V and 2 bases from J; junction bases left unmatched: 8. The CDR3 is 16 residues long. Germline lookup yields CDR1 SEHNR and CDR2 FQNEAQ (reference sequence). General observations from the study: This study did not directly address biological reproducibility. Tregs expanded with activated donor B cells seemed most donor-specific.

The TCR was taken from a human donor who received a combined kidney and bone marrow transplant. The chain couples TRBV7-9 to TRBJ2-1; 9 bases line up with TRBD2. The material was CD4+ T cells from blood, obtained before the transplant. The CDR3 here is CASRGGAGGTYNEQFF. CDR3 in DNA: TGTGCCAGCAGAGGGGGGGCGGGAGGGACCTACAATGAGCAGTTCTTC.